This T cell receptor beta chain was identified in a study of CD8 T cells in ankylosing spondylitis. Study-wide results and limits: Matched ankylosing spondylitis synovial fluid reportedly contained a significantly enriched population of disease-linked clones.

This clonotype has a handful of counts. The antigen remains undetermined. The CDR3 is made up of 13 amino acids. Trimming took off 3 bases at V and 6 bases at J, with 12 bases between the two ends. MiXCR, applied by TCRdb to the 5' RACE reads, yields one record per CDR3 protein. The top ten clones hold 16% of a sample with 150,000 to 250,000 distinct CDR3 sequences, roughly 13% of them seen once. Sequencing used blood, either unsorted or a sorted T cell fraction (not recorded which). This chain connects TRBV12-3 or TRBV12-4 to TRBJ2-7; tentative D call: TRBD1 (6 bases). This clonotype was obtained from a male donor with ankylosing spondylitis or in good health (not recorded which). This CDR3 reads CASSLGHPGEQYF. DNA for the CDR3: TGTGCCAGCAGTTTGGGACACCCTGGCGAGCAGTACTTC.